The entry below describes one T cell receptor beta chain. The record originates from a study of shared clonotypes between healthy human individuals. Profiling relied on immunoSEQ multiplex PCR, and the TCRdb table lists in-frame clones only, not all of them. The sample includes around 1.9 million clones, 90% to 95% seen only once; the top ten take roughly 1.7%. Selected positively for CCR7 and CD45RO-negative, naive CD8 cells excluded terminally differentiated effector memory CD45RA+ cells. The receptor was isolated from a man aged 18 to 29 in good health. Some clones in this sample may be carry-over from other donors' samples. Sequencing was carried out using naive CD8+ T cells from PBMCs.

This chain's CDR3 is CASSSRPAGYGYTF. The CDR3 bases are TGTGCCAGCAGTTCCCGACCGGCCGGCTATGGCTACACCTTC. The chain couples TRBV6-5 to TRBJ1-2; D is ambiguous. In germline, CDR1 is MNHEY, CDR2 SVGAGI. The CDR3 is 14 amino acids. Trimming left V 4 bases short and J 4 bases short, with 13 bases between.